The clone carrying this T cell receptor (beta chain) was observed at least ten times. This CDR3 has 15 residues. V shed 6 bases and J shed 0 bases, with 14 bases lying between them. Per the germline V gene, CDR1 is SGHTA and CDR2 is FQGNSA. The data were obtained in a study of molecular identifiers for immune sequencing clone quantification. TCRdb analysed the PCR reads with MiXCR anew, one entry per CDR3 protein. The sample shows roughly 90,000 distinct CDR3 sequences, roughly 20% of them seen only once. The sample comprised naive CD8+ T cells from blood, with Jurkat cell RNA spiked in. Noted subset: FACS-sorted CD8+CD4-CCR7+CD45RA+ naive T cells. The source is a human donor in good health. Some libraries in this study had Jurkat cell RNA spiked in. The rearrangement links TRBV7-2 to TRBJ1-2; D is possibly TRBD1 (6 bases). The CDR3 DNA reads TGTGCCAGCAGGCCAACCGGGACAACTAACTATGGCTACACCTTC. This codes for CASRPTGTTNYGYTF.